This entry describes one TCR beta chain. Its antigen is not identified. An end of the junction does not agree with germline; a read error may underlie this. The source of the sample is a study of blood T cells in healthy people across ages. The study, taken as a whole, reports: Both naive CD4+ cell counts and diversity were greater in long-lived donors than in aged donors.

At least 5.5 micrograms of total RNA were extracted per sample. It was with a sample-barcoded 5' primer and a J-beta primer mix that a second PCR of about 6 to 12 cycles was run. TCRdb re-called the 5' RACE reads with MiXCR, one entry per CDR3 protein. This sample carries approximately 2,000,000 distinct CDR3 sequences, roughly 43% of them seen once, and the ten largest clones take 20% to 25%. The TCR sequence derives from a human donor in good health. Sequencing input: blood.

The CDR3: CAGSVGANYGYTF. The CDR3 nucleotides read TGTGCCGGCAGCGTAGGAGCTAACTATGGCTACACCTTC. The rearrangement links TRBV9 to TRBJ1-2; D is uncertain. CDR1 is SGDLS and CDR2 is YYNGEE in the germline V gene. This CDR3 region has 13 residues.